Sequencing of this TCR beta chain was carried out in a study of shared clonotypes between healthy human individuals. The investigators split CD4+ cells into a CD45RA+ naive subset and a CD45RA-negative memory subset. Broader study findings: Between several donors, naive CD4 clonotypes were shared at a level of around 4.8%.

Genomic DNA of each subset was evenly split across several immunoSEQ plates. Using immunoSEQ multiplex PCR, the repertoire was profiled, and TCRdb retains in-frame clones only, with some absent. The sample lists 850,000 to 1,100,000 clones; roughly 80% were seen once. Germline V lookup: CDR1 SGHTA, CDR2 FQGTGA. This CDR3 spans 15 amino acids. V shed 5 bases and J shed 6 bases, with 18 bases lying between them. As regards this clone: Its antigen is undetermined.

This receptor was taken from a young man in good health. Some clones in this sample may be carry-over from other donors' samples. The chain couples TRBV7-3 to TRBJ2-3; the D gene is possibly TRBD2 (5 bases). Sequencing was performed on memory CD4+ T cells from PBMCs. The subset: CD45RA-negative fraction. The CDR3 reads CASSPRGSDADTQYF. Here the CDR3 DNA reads TGTGCCAGCAGCCCTCGTGGTAGCGACGCGGATACGCAGTATTTT. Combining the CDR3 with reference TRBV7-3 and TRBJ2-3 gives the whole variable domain GAGVSQTPSNKVTEKGKYVELRCDPISGHTALYWYRQSLGQGPEFLIYFQGTGAADDSGLPNDRFFAVRPEGSVSTLKIQRTERGDSAVYLCASSPRGSDADTQYFGPGTRLTVL.